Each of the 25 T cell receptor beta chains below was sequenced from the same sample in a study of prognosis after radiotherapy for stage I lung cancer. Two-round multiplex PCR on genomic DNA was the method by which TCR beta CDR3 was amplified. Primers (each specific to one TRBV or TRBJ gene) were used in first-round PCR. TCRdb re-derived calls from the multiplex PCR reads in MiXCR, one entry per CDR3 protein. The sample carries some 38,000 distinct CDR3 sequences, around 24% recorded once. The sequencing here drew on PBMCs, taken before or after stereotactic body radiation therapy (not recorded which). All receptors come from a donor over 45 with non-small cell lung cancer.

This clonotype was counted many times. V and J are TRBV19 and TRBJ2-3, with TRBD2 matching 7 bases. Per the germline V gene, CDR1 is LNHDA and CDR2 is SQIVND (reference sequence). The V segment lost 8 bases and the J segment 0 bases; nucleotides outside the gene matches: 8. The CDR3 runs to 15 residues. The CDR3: CASHRGGASTDTQYF. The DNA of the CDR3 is TGTGCCAGTCATCGCGGGGGTGCTAGCACAGATACGCAGTATTTT.

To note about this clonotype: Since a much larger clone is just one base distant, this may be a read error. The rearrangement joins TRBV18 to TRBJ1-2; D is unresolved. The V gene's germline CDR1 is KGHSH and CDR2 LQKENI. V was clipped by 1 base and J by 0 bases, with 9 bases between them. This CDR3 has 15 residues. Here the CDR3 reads CASSPLKEANYGYTF. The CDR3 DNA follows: TGTGCCAGCTCACCACTTAAAGAAGCTAACTATGGCTACACCTTC. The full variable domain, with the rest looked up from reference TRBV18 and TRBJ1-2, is NAGVMQNPRHLVRRRGQEARLRCSPMKGHSHVYWYRQLPEEGLKFMVYLQKENIIDESGMPKERFSAEFPKEGPSILRIQQVVRGDSAAYFCASSPLKEANYGYTFGSGTRLTVV.

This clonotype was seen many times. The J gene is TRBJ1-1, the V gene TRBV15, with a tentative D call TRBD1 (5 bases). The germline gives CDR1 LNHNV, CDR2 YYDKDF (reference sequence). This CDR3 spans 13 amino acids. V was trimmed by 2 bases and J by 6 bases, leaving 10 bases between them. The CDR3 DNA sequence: TGTGCCACCAGCAGATTCGTACAGGCTGAAGCTTTCTTT. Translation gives CATSRFVQAEAFF.

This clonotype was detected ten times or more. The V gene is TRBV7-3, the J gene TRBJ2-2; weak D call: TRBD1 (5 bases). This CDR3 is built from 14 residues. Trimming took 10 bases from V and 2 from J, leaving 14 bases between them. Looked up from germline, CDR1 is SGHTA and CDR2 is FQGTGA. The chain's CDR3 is CATGWGANTGELFF. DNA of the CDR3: TGTGCCACCGGGTGGGGCGCTAACACCGGGGAGCTGTTTTTT.

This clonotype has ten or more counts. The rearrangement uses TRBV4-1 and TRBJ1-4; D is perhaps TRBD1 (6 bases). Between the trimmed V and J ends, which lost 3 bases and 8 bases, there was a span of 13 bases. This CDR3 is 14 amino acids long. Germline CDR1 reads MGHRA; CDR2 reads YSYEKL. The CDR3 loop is CASSHLGAVEKLFF. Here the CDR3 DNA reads TGCGCCAGCAGCCACCTGGGGGCAGTAGAAAAACTGTTTTTT.

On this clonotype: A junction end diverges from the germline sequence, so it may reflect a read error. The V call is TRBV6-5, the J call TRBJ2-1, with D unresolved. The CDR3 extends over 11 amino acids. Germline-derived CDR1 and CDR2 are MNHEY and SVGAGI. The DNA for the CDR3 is TGTACCAGCAGTTCGCGGAGTGAGCAGTTCTTC. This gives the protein CTSSSRSEQFF.

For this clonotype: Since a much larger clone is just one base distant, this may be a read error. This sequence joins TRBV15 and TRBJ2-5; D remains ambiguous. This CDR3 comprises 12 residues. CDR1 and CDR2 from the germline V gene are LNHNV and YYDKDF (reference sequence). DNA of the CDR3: TGTGCCACCAGCAGATCTCAAGAGACCCAGCACTTC. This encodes CATSRSQETQHF.

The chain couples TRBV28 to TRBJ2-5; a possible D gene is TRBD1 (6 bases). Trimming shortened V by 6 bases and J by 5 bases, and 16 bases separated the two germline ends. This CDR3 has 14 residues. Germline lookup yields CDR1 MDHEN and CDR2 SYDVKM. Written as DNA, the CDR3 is TGTGCCAGCAGGTCCGGGACAAGTATGGAGACCCAGTACTTC. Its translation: CASRSGTSMETQYF. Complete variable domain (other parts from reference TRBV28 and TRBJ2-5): DVKVTQSSRYLVKRTGEKVFLECVQDMDHENMFWYRQDPGLGLRLIYFSYDVKMKEKGDIPEGYSVSREKKERFSLILESASTNQTSMYLCASRSGTSMETQYFGPGTRLLVL.

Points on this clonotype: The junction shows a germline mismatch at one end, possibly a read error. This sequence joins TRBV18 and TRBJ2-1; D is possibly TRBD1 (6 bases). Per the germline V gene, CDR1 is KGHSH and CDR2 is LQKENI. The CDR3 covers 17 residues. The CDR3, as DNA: TGTGCCAGCTCACCCATCCCTCCGGGACATAGGTACAATGAGCGGTTCTTC. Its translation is CASSPIPPGHRYNERFF. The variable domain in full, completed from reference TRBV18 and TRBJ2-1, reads NAGVMQNPRHLVRRRGQEARLRCSPMKGHSHVYWYRQLPEEGLKFMVYLQKENIIDESGMPKERFSAEFPKEGPSILRIQQVVRGDSAAYFCASSPIPPGHRYNERFFGPGTRLTVL.

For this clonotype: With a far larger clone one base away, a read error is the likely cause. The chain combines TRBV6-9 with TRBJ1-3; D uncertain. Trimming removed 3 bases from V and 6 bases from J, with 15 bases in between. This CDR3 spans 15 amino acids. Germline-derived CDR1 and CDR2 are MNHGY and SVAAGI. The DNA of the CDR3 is TGTGCCAGCAGTTACGGCGCACTATATTCAAACACCATATATTTT. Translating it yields CASSYGALYSNTIYF.

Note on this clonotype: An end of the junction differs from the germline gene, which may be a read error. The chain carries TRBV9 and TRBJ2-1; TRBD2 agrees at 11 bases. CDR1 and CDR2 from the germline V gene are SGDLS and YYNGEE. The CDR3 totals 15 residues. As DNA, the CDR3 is TGTGCCAGCAGCGGAGGACTAGCGGGTTTGAATGAGCATTTCTTC. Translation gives CASSGGLAGLNEHFF.

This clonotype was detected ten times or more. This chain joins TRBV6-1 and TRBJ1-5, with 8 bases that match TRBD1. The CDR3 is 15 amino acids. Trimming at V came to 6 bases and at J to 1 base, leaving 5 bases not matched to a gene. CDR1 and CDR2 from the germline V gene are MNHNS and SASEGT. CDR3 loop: CASSLQGGSNQPQHF. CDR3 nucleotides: TGTGCCAGCAGCCTACAGGGGGGGAGCAATCAGCCCCAGCATTTT.

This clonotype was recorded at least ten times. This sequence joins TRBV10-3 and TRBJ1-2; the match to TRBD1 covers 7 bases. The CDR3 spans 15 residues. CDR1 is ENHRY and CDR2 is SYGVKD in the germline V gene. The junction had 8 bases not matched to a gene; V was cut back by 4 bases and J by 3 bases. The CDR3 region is CAISGSEGAYYGYTF. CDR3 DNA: TGTGCCATCAGTGGAAGCGAGGGGGCGTACTATGGCTACACCTTC.

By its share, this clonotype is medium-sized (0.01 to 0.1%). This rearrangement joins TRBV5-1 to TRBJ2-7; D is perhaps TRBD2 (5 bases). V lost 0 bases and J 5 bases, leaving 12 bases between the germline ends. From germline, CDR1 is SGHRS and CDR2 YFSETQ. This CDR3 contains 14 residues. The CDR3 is CASSLGGPQNEQYF. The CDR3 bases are TGCGCCAGCAGCTTGGGAGGGCCCCAAAACGAGCAGTACTTC.

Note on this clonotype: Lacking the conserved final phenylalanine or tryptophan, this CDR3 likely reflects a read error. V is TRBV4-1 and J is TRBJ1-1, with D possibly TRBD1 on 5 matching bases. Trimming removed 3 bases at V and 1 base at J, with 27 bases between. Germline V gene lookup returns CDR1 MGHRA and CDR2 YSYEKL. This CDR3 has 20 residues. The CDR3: CASSQDPPPPGRATNTEAFL. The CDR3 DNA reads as TGCGCCAGCAGCCAGGATCCGCCACCCCCCGGCAGGGCGACGAACACTGAAGCTTTCCTT.

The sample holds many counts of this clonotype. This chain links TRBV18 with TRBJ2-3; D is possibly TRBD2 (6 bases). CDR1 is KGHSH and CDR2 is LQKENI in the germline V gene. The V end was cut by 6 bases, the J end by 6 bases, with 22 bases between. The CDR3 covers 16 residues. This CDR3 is CASSQKPGTPGDTQYF. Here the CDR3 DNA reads TGTGCCAGCTCTCAAAAACCCGGGACTCCTGGGGATACGCAGTATTTT.

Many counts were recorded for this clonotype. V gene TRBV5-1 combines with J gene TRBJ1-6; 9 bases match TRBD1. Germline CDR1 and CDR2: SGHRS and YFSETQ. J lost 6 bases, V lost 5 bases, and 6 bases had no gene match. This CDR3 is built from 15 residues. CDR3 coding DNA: TGCGCCAGCAGACCCCTGGACAGGGGTAATTCACCCCTCCACTTT. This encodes CASRPLDRGNSPLHF. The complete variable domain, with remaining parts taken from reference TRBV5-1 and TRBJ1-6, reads KAGVTQTPRYLIKTRGQQVTLSCSPISGHRSVSWYQQTPGQGLQFLFEYFSETQRNKGNFPGRFSGRQFSNSRSEMNVSTLELGDSALYLCASRPLDRGNSPLHFGNGTRLTVT.

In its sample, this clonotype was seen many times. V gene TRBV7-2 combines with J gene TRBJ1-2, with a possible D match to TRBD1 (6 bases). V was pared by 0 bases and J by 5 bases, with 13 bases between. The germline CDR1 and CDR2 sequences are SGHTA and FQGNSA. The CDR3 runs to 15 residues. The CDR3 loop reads CASSLAGTLFYGYTF. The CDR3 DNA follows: TGTGCCAGCAGCTTAGCTGGGACATTGTTTTATGGCTACACCTTC.

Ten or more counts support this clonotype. Here the CDR3 DNA reads TGTGCCAGCAGTTTATCCCAGGGTCCCTACGAGCAGTACTTC. It yields the protein CASSLSQGPYEQYF. The chain couples TRBV28 to TRBJ2-7, with D tentatively TRBD1 (5 bases). This CDR3 is 14 amino acids long. Trimming stripped 1 base from V and 2 bases from J, with 9 bases between. Looked up from germline, CDR1 is MDHEN and CDR2 is SYDVKM.

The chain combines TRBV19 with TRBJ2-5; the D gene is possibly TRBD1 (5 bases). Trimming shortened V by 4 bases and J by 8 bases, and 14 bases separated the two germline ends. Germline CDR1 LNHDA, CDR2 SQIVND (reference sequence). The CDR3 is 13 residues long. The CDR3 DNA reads TGTGCCAGTAGTACCTTAGCAGGGTATACCCAGTACTTC. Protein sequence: CASSTLAGYTQYF. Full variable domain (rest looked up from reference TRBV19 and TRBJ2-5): DGGITQSPKYLFRKEGQNVTLSCEQNLNHDAMYWYRQDPGQGLRLIYYSQIVNDFQKGDIAEGYSVSREKKESFPLTVTSAQKNPTAFYLCASSTLAGYTQYFGPGTRLLVL.

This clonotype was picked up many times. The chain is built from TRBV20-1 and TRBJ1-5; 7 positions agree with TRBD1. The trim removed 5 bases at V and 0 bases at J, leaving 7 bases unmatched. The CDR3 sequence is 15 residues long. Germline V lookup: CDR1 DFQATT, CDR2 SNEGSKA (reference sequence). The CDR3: CSAGRQGTSNQPQHF. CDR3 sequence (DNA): TGCAGTGCTGGGAGACAGGGCACTAGCAATCAGCCCCAGCATTTT.

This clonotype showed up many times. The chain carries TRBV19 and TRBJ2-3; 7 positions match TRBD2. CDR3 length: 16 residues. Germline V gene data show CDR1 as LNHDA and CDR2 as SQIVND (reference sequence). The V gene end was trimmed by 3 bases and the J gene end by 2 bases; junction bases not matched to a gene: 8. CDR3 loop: CASSILTSRTTDTQYF. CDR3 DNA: TGTGCCAGTAGTATTTTGACTAGCCGGACCACAGATACGCAGTATTTT.

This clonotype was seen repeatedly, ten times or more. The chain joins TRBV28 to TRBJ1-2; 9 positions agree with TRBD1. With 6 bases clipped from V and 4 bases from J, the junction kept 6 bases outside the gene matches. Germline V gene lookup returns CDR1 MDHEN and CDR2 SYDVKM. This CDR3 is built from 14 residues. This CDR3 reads CASSPTGGGYGYTF. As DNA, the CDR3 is TGTGCCAGCAGCCCGACAGGGGGAGGCTATGGCTACACCTTC.

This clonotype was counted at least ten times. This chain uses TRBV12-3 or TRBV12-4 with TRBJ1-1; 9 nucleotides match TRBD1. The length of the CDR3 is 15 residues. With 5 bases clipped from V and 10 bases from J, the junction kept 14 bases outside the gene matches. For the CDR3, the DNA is TGTGCCAGCAGTCCGAGACGGACAGGGGCGATGGGAGCTTTCTTT. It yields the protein CASSPRRTGAMGAFF.

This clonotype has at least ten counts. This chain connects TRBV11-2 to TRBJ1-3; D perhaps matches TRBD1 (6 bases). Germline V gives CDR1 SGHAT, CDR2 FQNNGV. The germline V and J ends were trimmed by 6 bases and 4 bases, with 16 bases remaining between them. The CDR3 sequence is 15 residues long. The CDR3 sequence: CASRGGATSGNTIYF. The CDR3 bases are TGTGCCAGCAGAGGGGGGGCGACGTCCGGAAACACCATATATTTT.